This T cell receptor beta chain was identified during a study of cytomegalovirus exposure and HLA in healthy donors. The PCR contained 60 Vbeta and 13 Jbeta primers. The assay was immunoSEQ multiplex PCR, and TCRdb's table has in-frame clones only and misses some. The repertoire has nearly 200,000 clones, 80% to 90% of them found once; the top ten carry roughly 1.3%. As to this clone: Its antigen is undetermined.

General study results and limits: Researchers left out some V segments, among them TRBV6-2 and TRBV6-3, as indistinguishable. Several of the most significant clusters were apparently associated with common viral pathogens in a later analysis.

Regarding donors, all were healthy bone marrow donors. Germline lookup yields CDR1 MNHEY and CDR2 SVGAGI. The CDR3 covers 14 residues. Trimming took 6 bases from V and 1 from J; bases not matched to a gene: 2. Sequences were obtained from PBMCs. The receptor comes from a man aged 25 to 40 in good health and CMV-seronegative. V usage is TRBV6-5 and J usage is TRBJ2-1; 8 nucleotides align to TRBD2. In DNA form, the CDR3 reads TGTGCCAGCAGAGCGGGAGAATCCTACAATGAGCAGTTCTTC. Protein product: CASRAGESYNEQFF.